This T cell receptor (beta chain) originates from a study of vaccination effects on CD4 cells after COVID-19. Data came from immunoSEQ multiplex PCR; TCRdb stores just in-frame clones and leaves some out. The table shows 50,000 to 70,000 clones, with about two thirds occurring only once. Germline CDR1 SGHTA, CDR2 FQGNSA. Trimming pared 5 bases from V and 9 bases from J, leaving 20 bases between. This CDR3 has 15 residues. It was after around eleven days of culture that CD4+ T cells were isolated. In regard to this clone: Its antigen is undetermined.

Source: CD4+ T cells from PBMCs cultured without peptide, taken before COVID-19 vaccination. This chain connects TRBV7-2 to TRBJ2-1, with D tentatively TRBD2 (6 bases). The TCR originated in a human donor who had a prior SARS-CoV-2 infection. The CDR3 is CASSHPRLGGVEQFF. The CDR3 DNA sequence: TGTGCCAGCAGCCATCCGAGACTAGGAGGGGTTGAGCAGTTCTTC.